The clone carrying this T cell receptor beta chain was counted at least ten times. The authors prepared the TCRbeta library with unique molecular identifiers. One entry per CDR3 protein results from TCRdb running MiXCR on the PCR reads. The sample has approximately 250,000 distinct CDR3 sequences, 9.7% seen once. Germline CDR1 MDHEN, CDR2 SYDVKM. V lost 0 bases, J lost 4 bases, and 9 bases lay in between. CDR3 length: 14 residues. The record originates from a study of T-cell reconstitution after alpha-beta-depleted transplantation in children. The chain carries TRBV28 and TRBJ1-1; D is possibly TRBD1 (6 bases). The material sequenced was PBMCs from the stem cell graft donor, taken from the stem cell graft. The source of this sequence is a human donor who donated a stem cell graft to a child with SCID. The CDR3 DNA is TGTGCCAGCAGTTTATGGGGGGCGAGCACTGAAGCTTTCTTT. It is translated as CASSLWGASTEAFF.